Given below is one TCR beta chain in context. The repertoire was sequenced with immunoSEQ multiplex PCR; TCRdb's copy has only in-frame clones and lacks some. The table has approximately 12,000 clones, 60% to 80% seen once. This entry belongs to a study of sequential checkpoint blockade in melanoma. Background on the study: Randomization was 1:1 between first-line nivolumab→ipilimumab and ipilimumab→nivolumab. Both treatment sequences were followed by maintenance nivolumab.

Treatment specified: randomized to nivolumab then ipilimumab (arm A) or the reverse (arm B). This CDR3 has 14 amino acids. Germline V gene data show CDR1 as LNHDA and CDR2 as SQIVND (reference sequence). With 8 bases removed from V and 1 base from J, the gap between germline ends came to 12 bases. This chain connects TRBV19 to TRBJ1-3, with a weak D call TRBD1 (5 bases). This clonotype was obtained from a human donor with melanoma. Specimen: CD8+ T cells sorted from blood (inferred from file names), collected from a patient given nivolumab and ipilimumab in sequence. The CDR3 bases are TGTGCCAGTGACCATGGGACTTCTGGAAACACCATATATTTT. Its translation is CASDHGTSGNTIYF. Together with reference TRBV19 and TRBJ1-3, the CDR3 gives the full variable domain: DGGITQSPKYLFRKEGQNVTLSCEQNLNHDAMYWYRQDPGQGLRLIYYSQIVNDFQKGDIAEGYSVSREKKESFPLTVTSAQKNPTAFYLCASDHGTSGNTIYFGEGSWLTVV.